The next 3 T cell receptor beta chains were all read from a single sample in a study of CD8+ T cells in alopecia areata. The authors extracted RNA and reverse transcribed it into cDNA as the sequencing template. The protocol was immunoSEQ multiplex PCR, while the TCRdb copy is restricted to in-frame clones and leaves out a portion. The data show fewer than 250,000 clones, 55% to 70% seen once. Regarding treatment: oral pan-JAK inhibitor, 5-10 mg twice daily. Sequences were derived from CD4+ T cells sorted from blood, sampled at week 4, from a patient treated with tofacitinib. The receptors originated from a human donor with alopecia areata.

The chain employs TRBV13 and TRBJ1-5, with unresolved D. CDR3 length equals 14 residues. The germline V and J ends were trimmed by 0 bases and 10 bases, with 13 bases remaining between them. The germline V gene has CDR1 PRHDT and CDR2 FYEKMQ (reference sequence). The CDR3 DNA reads TGTGCCAGCAGCTTAGGCCTGGAAGGGCTACCCCAGCATTTT. It encodes CASSLGLEGLPQHF.

The chain couples TRBV29-1 to TRBJ1-4; a possible D gene is TRBD1 (5 bases). Trimming cost V 4 bases and J 7 bases, with 13 bases left between them. The germline gives CDR1 SQVTM, CDR2 ANQGSEA. CDR3 length: 13 residues. The CDR3 DNA reads TGCAGCGTTGCACGGGTTCAGGGTGAAAAACTGTTTTTT. Its protein product is CSVARVQGEKLFF.

The chain carries TRBV7-2 and TRBJ2-7, with a weak D call TRBD2 (6 bases). Trimming took 5 bases from V and 6 from J, leaving 14 bases between them. The germline gives CDR1 SGHTA, CDR2 FQGNSA. This CDR3 contains 13 residues. As DNA, the CDR3 is TGTGCCAGCAGCCGATCTAGCGTCGGCGAGCAGTACTTC. Encoded protein: CASSRSSVGEQYF.